These 18 T cell receptor beta chains came from one sample sequenced in a study of T cells after posttransplantation cyclophosphamide. Sequencing used immunoSEQ multiplex PCR; TCRdb keeps in-frame clones, though not all of them. The sample lists around 43,000 clones, almost 95% occurring once. The sequenced material came from PBMCs. The origin of the receptors is a woman between 45 and 60 years old in good health and a related stem cell transplant donor.

The chain employs TRBV7-6 and TRBJ1-4, with 9 nucleotides matching TRBD1. In germline, CDR1 is SGHVS, CDR2 FNYEAQ. The CDR3 sequence is 16 residues long. V gave up 0 bases and J gave up 9 bases; unmatched junction bases: 8. CDR3 nucleotides: TGTGCCAGCAGCTTAGCGCCCGGGACAGGGCCGAAAAAACTGTTTTTT. Protein product: CASSLAPGTGPKKLFF.

The chain recombines TRBV25-1 with TRBJ1-2; 9 bases match TRBD1. V trimming: 1 base; J trimming: 8 bases; junction bases outside the gene matches: 5. Germline CDR1 and CDR2: MGHDK and SYGVNS. This CDR3 region has 14 residues. This CDR3 is CASSEWGQGSGYTF. CDR3 coding DNA: TGTGCCAGCAGTGAATGGGGACAGGGAAGCGGCTACACCTTC.

The V call is TRBV6-4, the J call TRBJ1-2; 7 bases are a match to TRBD1. V trimming: 7 bases; J trimming: 7 bases; junction bases outside the gene matches: 12. The CDR3 spans 14 residues. Germline V lookup: CDR1 MRHNA, CDR2 SNTAGT. The CDR3 protein is CASTAGRQGSGYTF. In DNA form, the CDR3 reads TGTGCCAGCACCGCAGGGCGACAGGGTTCTGGCTACACCTTC.

The chain couples TRBV7-3 to TRBJ1-1, with TRBD1 matching over 8 bases. J lost 1 base, V lost 5 bases, and 3 bases had no gene match. The CDR3 totals 14 residues. Germline V lookup: CDR1 SGHTA, CDR2 FQGTGA. CDR3 protein: CASSQTGANTEAFF. CDR3 coding DNA: TGTGCCAGCAGCCAGACAGGGGCGAACACTGAAGCTTTCTTT.

This chain links TRBV29-1 with TRBJ1-3; no reliable D call. Germline-derived CDR1 and CDR2 are SQVTM and ANQGSEA. This CDR3 contains 16 residues. The V end lost 0 bases, the J end lost 0 bases, and 12 bases lay between the germline ends. The CDR3 loop reads CSVEDPQHLSGNTIYF. CDR3 in DNA: TGCAGCGTTGAAGATCCCCAACACCTCTCTGGAAACACCATATATTTT.

The chain has TRBV21-1 and TRBJ2-3; TRBD1 was called by the table and not checked on the DNA. TRBV21-1 is listed as a pseudogene. The CDR3 has 17 amino acids. The DNA for the CDR3 is TGTGCCAGCAGCAAAGATACAACGGACAGGATCACAGATACGCAGTATTTT. Protein product: CASSKDTTDRITDTQYF.

This chain connects TRBV9 to TRBJ2-5, with 7 bases fitting TRBD2. The better agreement between TRBJ2-7 and the DNA end casts doubt on the J call. The CDR3 is 14 residues long. Germline loops: CDR1 SGDLS, CDR2 YYNGEE. The CDR3 nucleotides read TGTGCCAGCAGCGTAGGAAGCGGGAACTACGAGCAGTACTTC. This gives the protein CASSVGSGNYEQYF.

The chain uses TRBV7-3 and TRBJ2-7, with TRBD2 matching 13 bases. Trimming at V came to 4 bases and at J to 3 bases, leaving 12 bases not matched to a gene. The CDR3 covers 18 residues. CDR1 is SGHTA, CDR2 FQGTGA, per germline. Here the CDR3 DNA reads TGTGCCAGCAGCTCTTACATGACTAGCGGGAGGCCATTCTACGAGCAGTACTTC. It encodes CASSSYMTSGRPFYEQYF. Using reference TRBV7-3 and TRBJ2-7 for the parts outside the CDR3, the full variable domain is GAGVSQTPSNKVTEKGKYVELRCDPISGHTALYWYRQSLGQGPEFLIYFQGTGAADDSGLPNDRFFAVRPEGSVSTLKIQRTERGDSAVYLCASSSYMTSGRPFYEQYFGPGTRLTVT.

The V call is TRBV7-6, the J call TRBJ1-2; D unresolved. Germline-derived CDR1 and CDR2 are SGHVS and FNYEAQ. The V end was cut by 5 bases, the J end by 8 bases, with 21 bases between. This CDR3 region has 15 residues. In nucleotides, the CDR3 is TGTGCCAGCAGCCTAATATCCGGCGGGTCCCACGGCTACACCTTC. Protein product: CASSLISGGSHGYTF.

This clone was detected only once. V usage is TRBV25-1 and J usage is TRBJ2-1, with D perhaps TRBD2 (6 bases). CDR3 length equals 15 residues. The V gene's germline CDR1 is MGHDK and CDR2 SYGVNS. V lost 2 bases and J 5 bases, leaving 13 bases between the germline ends. In DNA form, the CDR3 reads TGTGCCAGCAGTGAAGGGACTGTTGGAGACAATGAGCAGTTCTTC. Its translation: CASSEGTVGDNEQFF. Full variable domain (remainder filled in from reference TRBV25-1 and TRBJ2-1): EADIYQTPRYLVIGTGKKITLECSQTMGHDKMYWYQQDPGMELHLIHYSYGVNSTEKGDLSSESTVSRIRTEHFPLTLESARPSHTSQYLCASSEGTVGDNEQFFGPGTRLTVL.

The genes are TRBV7-3 and TRBJ2-5, with TRBD2 matching 9 bases. Looked up from germline, CDR1 is SGHTA and CDR2 is FQGTGA. CDR3 length: 17 amino acids. J lost 0 bases, V lost 5 bases, and 10 bases had no gene match. The CDR3 nucleotides read TGTGCCAGCAGCCTCCGGGCAGGACTAGCGAACCAAGAGACCCAGTACTTC. Protein: CASSLRAGLANQETQYF.

J is TRBJ1-1 and V is TRBV29-1; D may be TRBD1 (5 bases). Germline-derived CDR1 and CDR2 are SQVTM and ANQGSEA. V was cut by 3 bases and J by 6 bases, with 17 bases left in between. The CDR3 has 14 residues. In nucleotides, the CDR3 is TGCAGCGTTGATCCCGGAGGGGTGAGGGCTGAAGCTTTCTTT. Its protein product is CSVDPGGVRAEAFF. Based on the CDR3 plus reference TRBV29-1 and TRBJ1-1, the full variable domain is SAVISQKPSRDICQRGTSLTIQCQVDSQVTMMFWYRQQPGQSLTLIATANQGSEATYESGFVIDKFPISRPNLTFSTLTVSNMSPEDSSIYLCSVDPGGVRAEAFFGQGTRLTVV.

The chain carries TRBV5-1 and TRBJ2-5; TRBD2 might be the D (5 bases). The CDR3 runs to 15 residues. V lost 3 bases to trimming and J lost 3 bases, with 15 bases between them. Germline-derived CDR1 and CDR2 are SGHRS and YFSETQ. CDR3 in amino acids: CASSSLRAAEETQYF. CDR3 nucleotide sequence: TGCGCCAGCAGCTCCCTCCGGGCAGCGGAAGAGACCCAGTACTTC.

This chain links TRBV7-9 with TRBJ2-2; D not resolved. The V gene's germline CDR1 is SEHNR and CDR2 FQNEAQ (reference sequence). The CDR3 is made up of 14 amino acids. Between the trimmed V and J ends, which lost 3 bases and 8 bases, there was a span of 13 bases. CDR3 sequence (DNA): TGTGCCAGCAGCTTCGTTACCAGGTGGGGGGAGCTGTTTTTT. Protein product: CASSFVTRWGELFF.

The chain uses TRBV9 and TRBJ2-7; 12 bases map to TRBD2. Germline loops: CDR1 SGDLS, CDR2 YYNGEE. Trimming cost V 2 bases and J 4 bases; bases outside gene matches: 7. There are 16 residues in the CDR3. The CDR3 DNA is TGTGCCAGCAGCGTCGGGCCTAGCGGGGGGGCGTACGAGCAGTACTTC. Encoded protein: CASSVGPSGGAYEQYF.

This rearrangement joins TRBV6-5 to TRBJ1-2; TRBD1 matches at 7 bases. The germline V gene encodes CDR1 MNHEY and CDR2 SVGAGI. The junction had 4 bases not matched to a gene; V was cut back by 2 bases and J by 4 bases. There are 14 residues in the CDR3. The CDR3 sequence is CASSYAGQRYGYTF. Here the CDR3 DNA reads TGTGCCAGCAGTTACGCGGGACAGCGCTATGGCTACACCTTC.

This chain joins TRBV5-8 and TRBJ2-7; no clear D. Germline CDR1 is SGHTS and CDR2 is YDEGEE. V gave up 2 bases and J gave up 1 base, with 7 bases separating them. This CDR3 is built from 13 residues. CDR3 residues: CASSFKLSYEQYF. In nucleotides, the CDR3 is TGTGCCAGCAGCTTCAAGCTGTCCTACGAGCAGTACTTC.

The DNA of the CDR3 is TGTGCCAGCAGCTCAAGACAGGGGGGAGGCAATCAGCCCCAGCATTTT. Amino acid sequence: CASSSRQGGGNQPQHF. The chain carries TRBV7-8 and TRBJ1-5, with 9 bases matching TRBD1. This CDR3 is 16 amino acids long. Trimming took 4 bases from V and 2 from J; bases not matched to a gene: 6. From germline, CDR1 is SGHVS and CDR2 FQNEAQ.